The following is a TCR beta chain sequence with its context. Method: immunoSEQ multiplex PCR; TCRdb's copy keeps in-frame clones and lacks some. The table has 550,000 to 850,000 clones, over 65% seen once; the top ten hold roughly 1.7%. The data derive from a study of shared clonotypes between healthy human individuals. Study overall: The donors, two women and a few men, were aged 18 to 49.

The germline V gene encodes CDR1 LNHDA and CDR2 SQIVND (reference sequence). The CDR3 is 13 amino acids. Trimming shortened V by 7 bases and J by 5 bases, and 14 bases separated the two germline ends. This sequence originates from a woman aged 25 to 39 in good health. Input material: memory CD4+ T cells sorted from blood. The subset here: CD45RA-negative fraction. The chain combines TRBV19 with TRBJ1-2; a possible D gene is TRBD1 (6 bases). CDR3 DNA: TGTGCCAGTACAGGGGACATCATTTATGGCTACACCTTC. Translation gives CASTGDIIYGYTF.